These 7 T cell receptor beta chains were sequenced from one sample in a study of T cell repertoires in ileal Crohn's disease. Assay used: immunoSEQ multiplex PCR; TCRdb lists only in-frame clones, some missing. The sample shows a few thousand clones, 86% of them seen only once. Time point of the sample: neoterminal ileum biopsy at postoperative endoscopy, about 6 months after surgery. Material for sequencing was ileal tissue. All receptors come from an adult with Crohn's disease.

CDR3 sequence (DNA): TGTGCCAGCAGCTTGTCCCAGACTAACTATGGCTACACCTTC. This codes for CASSLSQTNYGYTF. V gene TRBV5-6 combines with J gene TRBJ1-2; D gene unclear. Germline V gene lookup returns CDR1 SGHDT and CDR2 YYEEEE. There are 14 residues in the CDR3. V gave up 1 base and J gave up 0 bases, with 7 bases separating them.

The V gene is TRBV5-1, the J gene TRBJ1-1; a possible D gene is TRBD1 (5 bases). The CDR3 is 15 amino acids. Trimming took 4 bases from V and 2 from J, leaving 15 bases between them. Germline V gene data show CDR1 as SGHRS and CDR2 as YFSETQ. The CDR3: CASSRSREINTEAFF. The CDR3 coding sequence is TGCGCCAGCAGCCGAAGCAGGGAGATAAACACTGAAGCTTTCTTT.

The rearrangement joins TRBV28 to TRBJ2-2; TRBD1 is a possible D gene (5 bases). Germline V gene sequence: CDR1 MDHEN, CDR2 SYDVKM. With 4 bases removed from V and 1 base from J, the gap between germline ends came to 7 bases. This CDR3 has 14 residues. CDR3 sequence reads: CASSSGQNTGELFF. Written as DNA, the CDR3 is TGTGCCAGCAGTTCCGGACAGAACACCGGGGAGCTGTTTTTT.

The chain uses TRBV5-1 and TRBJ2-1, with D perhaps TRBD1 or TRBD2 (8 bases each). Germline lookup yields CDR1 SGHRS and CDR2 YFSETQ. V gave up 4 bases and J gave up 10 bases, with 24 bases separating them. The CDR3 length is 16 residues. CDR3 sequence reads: CASSPGGGGTSREQFF. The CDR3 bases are TGCGCCAGCAGCCCAGGGGGCGGGGGGACCTCTAGGGAGCAGTTCTTC.

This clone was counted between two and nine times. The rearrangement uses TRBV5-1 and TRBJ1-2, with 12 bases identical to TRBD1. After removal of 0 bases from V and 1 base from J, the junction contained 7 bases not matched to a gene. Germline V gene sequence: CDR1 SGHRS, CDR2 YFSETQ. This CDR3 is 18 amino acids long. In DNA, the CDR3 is TGCGCCAGCAGCTTGGAGGGGACAGGGGGCGCGGGTAACTATGGCTACACCTTC. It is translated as CASSLEGTGGAGNYGYTF.

The CDR3 sequence is CASSFEAGASDTQYF. The CDR3 DNA reads TGTGCCAGCAGCTTCGAAGCGGGAGCTTCAGATACGCAGTATTTT. The gene calls are TRBV7-9 and TRBJ2-3; 8 bases align to TRBD2. This CDR3 has 15 residues. Trimming took 3 bases from V and 4 from J; bases not matched to a gene: 6. Germline V gene sequence: CDR1 SEHNR, CDR2 FQNEAQ (reference sequence).

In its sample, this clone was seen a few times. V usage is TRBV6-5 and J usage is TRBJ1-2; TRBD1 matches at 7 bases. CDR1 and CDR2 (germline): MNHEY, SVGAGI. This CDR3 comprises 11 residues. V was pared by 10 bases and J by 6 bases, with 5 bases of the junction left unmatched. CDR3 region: CATRGGDGYTF. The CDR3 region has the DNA TGTGCCACCAGGGGGGGGGATGGCTACACCTTC.